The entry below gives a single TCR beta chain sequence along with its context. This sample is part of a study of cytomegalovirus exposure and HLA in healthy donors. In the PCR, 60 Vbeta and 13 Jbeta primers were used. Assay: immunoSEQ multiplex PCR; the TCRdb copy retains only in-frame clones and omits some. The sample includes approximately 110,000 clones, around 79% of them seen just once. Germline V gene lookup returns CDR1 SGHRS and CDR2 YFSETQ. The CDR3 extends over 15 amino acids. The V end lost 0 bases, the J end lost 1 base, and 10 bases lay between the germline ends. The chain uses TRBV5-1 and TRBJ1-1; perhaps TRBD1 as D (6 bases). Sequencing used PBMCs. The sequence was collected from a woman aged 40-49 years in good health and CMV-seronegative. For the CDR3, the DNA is TGCGCCAGCAGCTTGGATGGGGGGGCGAACACTGAAGCTTTCTTT. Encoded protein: CASSLDGGANTEAFF. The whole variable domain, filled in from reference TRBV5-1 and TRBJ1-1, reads KAGVTQTPRYLIKTRGQQVTLSCSPISGHRSVSWYQQTPGQGLQFLFEYFSETQRNKGNFPGRFSGRQFSNSRSEMNVSTLELGDSALYLCASSLDGGANTEAFFGQGTRLTVV.